Listed below are T cell receptor beta chains from one sample, sequenced in a study of CD8+ T cells in alopecia areata. Sequencing used immunoSEQ multiplex PCR; TCRdb keeps in-frame clones, though not all of them. In the table there are around 70,000 clones, 29% of which are singletons. Source: CD8+ T cells sorted from blood, taken at week 4, from a patient treated with tofacitinib. These receptors were obtained from a human donor with alopecia areata. CDR3s include the opening cysteine and the closing phenylalanine or tryptophan. The order of the fields is V gene, clone size, J gene, D gene, CDR3 length, CDR3 protein, CDR3 DNA. A D gene is named only where the DNA matches it firmly. Clone size appears in some rows only: once, few, many, or a class for an expanded clone.

>TRBV9|few|TRBJ1-2|NA|16
CASSSRDTEANYGYTF
TGTGCCAGCAGCTCCCGGGACACCGAAGCTAACTATGGCTACACCTTC
>TRBV7-9|few|TRBJ2-2|NA|14
CASSLGRNTGELFF
TGTGCCAGCAGCTTAGGGAGGAACACCGGGGAGCTGTTTTTT
>TRBV7-8|medium-sized|TRBJ1-3|NA|14
CASTPQASGNTIYF
TGTGCCAGCACCCCCCAGGCCTCTGGAAACACCATATATTTT
>TRBV20-1|few|TRBJ1-2|NA|11
CSAPTDYGYTF
TGCAGTGCGCCGACTGATTATGGCTACACCTTC
>TRBV7-9|NA|TRBJ1-1|TRBD1|14
CASSPPKDRGTAFF
TGTGCCAGCAGCCCCCCCAAGGACAGGGGGACCGCTTTCTTT
>TRBV29-1|NA|TRBJ2-1|TRBD2|14
CSAPRLAAYNEQFF
TGCAGCGCCCCGCGACTAGCGGCCTACAATGAGCAGTTCTTC
>TRBV30|NA|TRBJ1-3|NA|14
CAWSEIGTGNTIYF
TGTGCCTGGAGTGAAATTGGTACTGGAAACACCATATATTTT
>TRBV30|few|TRBJ2-7|NA|15
CAWSPWGGLVYEQYF
TGTGCCTGGAGCCCATGGGGGGGCTTGGTCTACGAGCAGTACTTC
>TRBV5-1|NA|TRBJ2-5|TRBD1|14
CASSLFDRAETQYF
TGCGCCAGCAGCTTGTTCGACAGGGCGGAGACCCAGTACTTC
>TRBV13|NA|TRBJ2-3|NA|16
CASSSSEFTGTDTQYF
TGTGCCAGCAGCTCATCGGAGTTCACTGGCACAGATACGCAGTATTTT
>TRBV9|NA|TRBJ2-7|NA|15
CASSVSSAQVYEQYF
TGTGCCAGCAGCGTGTCTAGTGCTCAGGTGTACGAGCAGTACTTC
>TRBV7-9|NA|TRBJ2-7|NA|17
CASSLAGGQASSYEQYF
TGTGCCAGCAGCTTAGCGGGAGGACAGGCGAGCTCCTACGAGCAGTACTTC
>TRBV29-1|NA|TRBJ1-2|NA|13
CSEKGLNKGGYTF
TGCAGCGAGAAGGGCCTCAACAAGGGAGGCTACACCTTC
>TRBV6-1|NA|TRBJ2-7|NA|13
CASSERLPYEQYF
TGTGCCAGCAGTGAAAGATTACCCTACGAGCAGTACTTC
>TRBV30|once|TRBJ1-2|NA|12
CAWTRDISGYTF
TGTGCCTGGACCCGGGACATTTCCGGCTACACCTTC
>TRBV15|few|TRBJ2-3|TRBD2|15
CATSTAGLERLTQYF
TGTGCCACCAGCACAGCCGGACTAGAGAGGTTAACGCAGTATTTT
>TRBV2|many|TRBJ2-1|TRBD2|13
CASAAGGPTGQFF
TGTGCCAGCGCGGCGGGAGGCCCTACCGGGCAGTTCTTC
>TRBV7-2|NA|TRBJ2-2|NA|14
CASSPGLNTGELFF
TGTGCCAGCAGCCCTGGACTTAACACCGGGGAGCTGTTTTTT
>TRBV30|NA|TRBJ2-7|NA|14
CAGGWWHDSYEQYF
TGTGCCGGGGGATGGTGGCACGACTCCTACGAGCAGTACTTC
>TRBV29-1|few|TRBJ2-1|NA|15
CSVEARDTSYNEQFF
TGCAGCGTTGAAGCCCGGGACACCTCCTACAATGAGCAGTTCTTC
>TRBV29-1|few|TRBJ2-5|TRBD2|16
CSIQWPTSGSWETQYF
TGCAGCATCCAATGGCCGACTAGCGGGAGTTGGGAGACCCAGTACTTC